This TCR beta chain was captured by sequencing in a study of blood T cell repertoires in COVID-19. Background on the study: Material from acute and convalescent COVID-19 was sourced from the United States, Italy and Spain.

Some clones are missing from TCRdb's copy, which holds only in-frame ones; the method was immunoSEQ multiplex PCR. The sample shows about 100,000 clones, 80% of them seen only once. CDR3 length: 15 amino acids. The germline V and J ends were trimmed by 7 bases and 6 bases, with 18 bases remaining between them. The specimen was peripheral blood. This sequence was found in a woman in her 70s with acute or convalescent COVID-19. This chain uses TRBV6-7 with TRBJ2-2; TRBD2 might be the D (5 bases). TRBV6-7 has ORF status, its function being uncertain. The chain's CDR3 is CASNDVEGAAGELFF. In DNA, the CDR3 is TGTGCCAGCAACGATGTCGAGGGAGCAGCCGGGGAGCTGTTTTTT.